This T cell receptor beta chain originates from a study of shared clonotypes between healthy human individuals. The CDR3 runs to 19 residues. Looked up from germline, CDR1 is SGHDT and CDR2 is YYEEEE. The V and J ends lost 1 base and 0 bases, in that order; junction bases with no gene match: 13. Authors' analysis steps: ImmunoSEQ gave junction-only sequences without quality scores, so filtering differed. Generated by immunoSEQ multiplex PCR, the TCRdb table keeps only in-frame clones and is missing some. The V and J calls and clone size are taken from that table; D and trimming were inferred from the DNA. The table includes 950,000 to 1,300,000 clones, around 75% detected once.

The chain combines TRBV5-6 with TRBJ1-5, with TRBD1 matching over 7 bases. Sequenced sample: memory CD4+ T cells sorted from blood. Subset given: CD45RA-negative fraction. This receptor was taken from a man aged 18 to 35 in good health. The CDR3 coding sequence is TGTGCCAGCAGCTTGACGTGGGGACAGCTGACCTATAGCAATCAGCCCCAGCATTTT. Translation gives CASSLTWGQLTYSNQPQHF.